Presented here are 10 T cell receptor beta chains from one specimen sequenced in a study of blood T cell repertoires in COVID-19. TCRdb's copy holds only in-frame clones and misses some; the assay was immunoSEQ multiplex PCR. The table includes 300,000 to 450,000 clones, 85% detected once. The sample was peripheral blood. These receptors came from a woman aged 18-30 years with acute or convalescent COVID-19.

The rearrangement joins TRBV5-4 to TRBJ1-2; 8 nucleotides align to TRBD1. This CDR3 region has 13 residues. CDR1 is SGHNT and CDR2 is YYREEE in the germline V gene (reference sequence). The V segment lost 3 bases and the J segment 6 bases; nucleotides outside the gene matches: 4. Written as DNA, the CDR3 is TGTGCCAGCAGCTACCCACAGGGGGATGGCTACACCTTC. This sequence encodes CASSYPQGDGYTF.

The genes are TRBV6-5 and TRBJ1-1; D perhaps matches TRBD1 (5 bases). The CDR3 length is 13 residues. Germline V gives CDR1 MNHEY, CDR2 SVGAGI. The V end lost 7 bases, the J end lost 2 bases, and 11 bases lay between the germline ends. Here the CDR3 DNA reads TGTGCCAGCACTTCAGACAGTAACACTGAAGCTTTCTTT. It translates to CASTSDSNTEAFF.

The chain recombines TRBV27 with TRBJ2-7; 8 bases align to TRBD2. J lost 2 bases, V lost 0 bases, and 9 bases had no gene match. CDR3 length: 17 amino acids. Germline V gene data show CDR1 as MNHEY and CDR2 as SMNVEV (reference sequence). The CDR3 nucleotides read TGTGCCAGCAGTTTATCGGGGCGGGGGGAGGCGGCCTACGAGCAGTACTTC. As protein: CASSLSGRGEAAYEQYF.

This clone was detected a few times. This rearrangement joins TRBV2 to TRBJ1-6, with 7 bases matching TRBD1. Germline V gives CDR1 SNHLY, CDR2 FYNNEI. Trimming at V came to 5 bases and at J to 0 bases, leaving 7 bases not matched to a gene. CDR3 length: 17 amino acids. CDR3 coding DNA: TGTGCCAGCAGTTCCACTCGGGACAGCTCCTATAATTCACCCCTCCACTTT. Amino acids: CASSSTRDSSYNSPLHF.

The chain recombines TRBV5-6 with TRBJ1-2; D ambiguous. V lost 3 bases, J lost 0 bases, and 9 bases lay in between. CDR3 size: 14 residues. CDR1 is SGHDT, CDR2 YYEEEE, per germline. DNA of the CDR3: TGTGCCAGCAGCTCCGAGCTGACTAACTATGGCTACACCTTC. Its protein product is CASSSELTNYGYTF. Using reference TRBV5-6 and TRBJ1-2 for the parts outside the CDR3, the full variable domain is DAGVTQSPTHLIKTRGQQVTLRCSPKSGHDTVSWYQQALGQGPQFIFQYYEEEERQRGNFPDRFSGHQFPNYSSELNVNALLLGDSALYLCASSSELTNYGYTFGSGTRLTVV.

J is TRBJ1-1 and V is TRBV24-1; tentative D call: TRBD1 (5 bases). Between the trimmed V and J ends, which lost 10 bases and 1 base, there was a span of 12 bases. This CDR3 has 13 amino acids. The germline V gene has CDR1 KGHDR and CDR2 SFDVKD. The CDR3, as DNA: TGTGCCACTGGAACCGGACAGAACACTGAAGCTTTCTTT. Amino acid sequence: CATGTGQNTEAFF.

The V gene is TRBV10-3, the J gene TRBJ1-2, with a tentative D call TRBD1 (5 bases). V lost 7 bases to trimming and J lost 7 bases, with 16 bases between them. Germline V lookup: CDR1 ENHRY, CDR2 SYGVKD. CDR3 length: 13 amino acids. The CDR3 here is CAITVDTSSGYTF. For the CDR3, the DNA is TGTGCCATCACTGTGGACACCAGCTCTGGCTACACCTTC.

The chain has TRBV10-3 and TRBJ1-1; unclear D gene. Germline values: CDR1 ENHRY, CDR2 SYGVKD. The CDR3 sequence is 14 residues long. Trimming shortened V by 7 bases and J by 5 bases, and 17 bases separated the two germline ends. The CDR3 coding sequence is TGTGCCATCAAACAGACTACCGGGAGGACTGAAGCTTTCTTT. Amino acids: CAIKQTTGRTEAFF.

The genes are TRBV7-9 and TRBJ1-4; maybe TRBD1 (5 bases). The CDR3 runs 14 residues. With 3 bases removed from V and 4 bases from J, the gap between germline ends came to 9 bases. Germline V CDR1 and CDR2: SEHNR, FQNEAQ (reference sequence). Here the CDR3 reads CASSLGTVNEKLFF. CDR3 nucleotide sequence: TGTGCCAGCAGCTTGGGGACTGTTAATGAAAAACTGTTTTTT.

This rearrangement joins TRBV28 to TRBJ1-1, with TRBD1 matching over 9 bases. The CDR3 loop spans 15 amino acids. The germline V gene encodes CDR1 MDHEN and CDR2 SYDVKM. V gave up 5 bases and J gave up 1 base; unmatched junction bases: 5. CDR3: CASSPPTGGNTEAFF. The CDR3 nucleotides are TGTGCCAGCAGTCCGCCGACAGGGGGGAACACTGAAGCTTTCTTT.